A single sample is the source of the 30 T cell receptor beta chains below, sequenced in a study of T cell responses to AZD1222 COVID-19 vaccine. Produced via immunoSEQ multiplex PCR; TCRdb's table is partial and in-frame only. The sample includes roughly 270,000 clones, about 94% of them seen just once. The specimen was peripheral blood, collected 28 days after the second AZD1222 dose. The receptors stem from an adult who received the AZD1222 COVID-19 vaccine.

The genes are TRBV7-2 and TRBJ1-4; maybe TRBD1 (6 bases). This CDR3 is built from 17 residues. V lost 5 bases, J lost 0 bases, and 16 bases lay in between. CDR1 and CDR2 (germline): SGHTA, FQGNSA. The CDR3 loop reads CASSPLGGAATNEKLFF. The CDR3 DNA reads TGTGCCAGCAGCCCTCTGGGGGGGGCGGCAACTAATGAAAAACTGTTTTTT.

The rearrangement links TRBV28 to TRBJ2-1, with no clear D. Germline loops: CDR1 MDHEN, CDR2 SYDVKM. The CDR3 is 12 amino acids. V shed 3 bases and J shed 10 bases, with 10 bases lying between them. CDR3 sequence: CASSFLWHEQFF. The CDR3 region has the DNA TGTGCCAGCAGTTTTTTGTGGCACGAGCAGTTCTTC.

The rearrangement joins TRBV21-1 to TRBJ2-1; TRBD2, the table's D call, was not compared with the DNA. TRBV21-1 is noted as a pseudogene. CDR3 length: 14 amino acids. CDR3 bases: TGTGCCAGAGATAGCGGGAACTCCTACAATGAGCAGTTCTTC. This codes for CARDSGNSYNEQFF.

The chain links TRBV15 to TRBJ2-1, with D uncertain. CDR3 length equals 13 residues. V lost 0 bases to trimming and J lost 10 bases, with 10 bases between them. CDR1 is LNHNV, CDR2 YYDKDF, per germline (reference sequence). The CDR3 here is CATSRDKVGEQFF. In nucleotides, the CDR3 is TGTGCCACCAGCAGAGACAAGGTTGGGGAGCAGTTCTTC. Drawing the rest from reference TRBV15 and TRBJ2-1, the complete variable domain is DAMVIQNPRYQVTQFGKPVTLSCSQTLNHNVMYWYQQKSSQAPKLLFHYYDKDFNNEADTPDNFQSRRPNTSFCFLDIRSPGLGDTAMYLCATSRDKVGEQFFGPGTRLTVL.

The chain joins TRBV5-5 to TRBJ2-2; maybe TRBD1 (6 bases). This CDR3 spans 15 amino acids. Germline V gene lookup returns CDR1 SGHKS and CDR2 YYEKEE (reference sequence). Trimming left V 2 bases short and J 5 bases short, with 13 bases between. The CDR3: CASSFSGARTGELFF. In DNA, the CDR3 is TGTGCCAGCAGCTTCTCAGGGGCGAGGACCGGGGAGCTGTTTTTT.

V is TRBV12-5 and J is TRBJ2-5; perhaps TRBD2 as D (5 bases). Trimming pared 3 bases from V and 1 base from J, leaving 6 bases between. CDR1 LGHNT and CDR2 FRNRAP come from the germline V gene. CDR3 length: 13 amino acids. The CDR3 spells CASGLSGQETQYF. The DNA for the CDR3 is TGTGCTAGTGGTTTAAGCGGCCAAGAGACCCAGTACTTC. The whole variable domain, remainder taken from reference TRBV12-5 and TRBJ2-5, is DARVTQTPRHKVTEMGQEVTMRCQPILGHNTVFWYRQTMMQGLELLAYFRNRAPLDDSGMPKDRFSAEMPDATLATLKIQPSEPRDSAVYFCASGLSGQETQYFGPGTRLLVL.

CDR3 residues: CASSSRDRARTEAFF. As DNA, the CDR3 is TGTGCCAGCTCATCTAGGGACAGGGCGAGAACTGAAGCTTTCTTT. The rearrangement joins TRBV18 to TRBJ1-1; 9 bases are a match to TRBD1. The CDR3 has 15 amino acids. With V trimmed by 5 bases and J by 5 bases, 9 bases remained unmatched. From germline, CDR1 is KGHSH and CDR2 LQKENI. Using reference TRBV18 and TRBJ1-1 for the parts outside the CDR3, the full variable domain is NAGVMQNPRHLVRRRGQEARLRCSPMKGHSHVYWYRQLPEEGLKFMVYLQKENIIDESGMPKERFSAEFPKEGPSILRIQQVVRGDSAAYFCASSSRDRARTEAFFGQGTRLTVV.

Points on this clone: This specimen includes other DNA sequences encoding the same CDR3. The V and J genes are TRBV18 and TRBJ2-5; D remains ambiguous. V was clipped by 0 bases and J by 4 bases, with 3 bases between them. This CDR3 is built from 12 residues. CDR1 and CDR2 (germline): KGHSH, LQKENI. In DNA form, the CDR3 reads TGTGCCAGCTCACCACCGGGAGAGACCCAGTACTTC. Translating gives CASSPPGETQYF.

V gene TRBV28 combines with J gene TRBJ2-7; 10 bases agree with TRBD1. The CDR3 loop spans 12 amino acids. V lost 5 bases, J lost 13 bases, and 8 bases stayed unmatched. Germline assignment: CDR1 MDHEN and CDR2 SYDVKM. CDR3 sequence: CASSPRDRGYYF. CDR3 coding DNA: TGTGCCAGCAGTCCCCGGGACAGGGGATACTACTTC.

The V and J genes are TRBV4-2 and TRBJ2-3, with D possibly TRBD2 on 6 matching bases. Trimming stripped 4 bases from V and 6 bases from J, with 20 bases between. Germline V gene sequence: CDR1 LGHNA, CDR2 YNFKEQ. This CDR3 has 16 residues. DNA for the CDR3: TGTGCCAGCAGCCCCCTGGCGGGGTCGACCCACGATACGCAGTATTTT. It codes for CASSPLAGSTHDTQYF.

This clone was seen only once. This chain links TRBV7-8 with TRBJ2-6; 7 bases align to TRBD1. CDR3 size: 14 residues. In germline, CDR1 is SGHVS, CDR2 FQNEAQ. The trim removed 5 bases at V and 5 bases at J, leaving 3 bases unmatched. In DNA form, the CDR3 reads TGTGCCAGCAGCCGACAGGGTTGGGCCAACGTCCTGACTTTC. This gives the protein CASSRQGWANVLTF.

The chain is built from TRBV3-1 (or the pseudogene TRBV3-2) and TRBJ2-3, with 11 bases identical to TRBD2. CDR3 length: 16 residues. V lost 4 bases, J lost 0 bases, and 3 bases stayed unmatched. The germline CDR1 and CDR2 sequences are LGHDT and YNNKEL (reference sequence). CDR3 loop: CASSRLAGGSTDTQYF. CDR3 DNA: TGTGCCAGCAGCCGGCTAGCGGGGGGTAGCACAGATACGCAGTATTTT.

The CDR3 DNA sequence: TGTGCCAGCAGCGTAGGAAGGGAGAATCAGCCCCAGCATTTT. It yields the protein CASSVGRENQPQHF. The genes are TRBV9 and TRBJ1-5; D gene ambiguous. This CDR3 has 14 amino acids. Germline-derived CDR1 and CDR2 are SGDLS and YYNGEE. V was trimmed by 0 bases and J by 4 bases, leaving 8 bases between them.

This chain uses TRBV6-5 with TRBJ1-1, with 8 positions matching TRBD1. Germline trimming cut 6 bases from V and 2 bases from J; bases unmatched to any gene: 8. CDR1 is MNHEY and CDR2 is SVGAGI in the germline V gene. The CDR3 totals 15 residues. The CDR3 spells CASRPQGQANTEAFF. CDR3 in DNA: TGTGCCAGCAGACCTCAGGGACAGGCAAACACTGAAGCTTTCTTT.

This clone was observed a single time. V is TRBV5-4 and J is TRBJ2-4; D is perhaps TRBD1 (6 bases). CDR1 and CDR2 (germline): SGHNT, YYREEE (reference sequence). Trimming removed 4 bases at V and 8 bases at J, with 16 bases between. The CDR3 length is 14 residues. The DNA of the CDR3 is TGTGCCAGCAGCCTGAAAACAGGGCCGGACATTCAGTACTTC. It yields the protein CASSLKTGPDIQYF.

The chain links TRBV5-5 to TRBJ1-5, with 7 nucleotides matching TRBD1. The CDR3 has 14 residues. Unmatched junction bases numbered 4, after V lost 2 bases and J lost 5 bases. Germline assignment: CDR1 SGHKS and CDR2 YYEKEE (reference sequence). This chain's CDR3 is CASSFDRVDQPQHF. Here the CDR3 DNA reads TGTGCCAGCAGCTTTGACAGGGTGGATCAGCCCCAGCATTTT. The full variable domain, in which reference TRBV5-5 and TRBJ1-5 provide the parts outside the CDR3, is DAGVTQSPTHLIKTRGQQVTLRCSPISGHKSVSWYQQVLGQGPQFIFQYYEKEERGRGNFPDRFSARQFPNYSSELNVNALLLGDSALYLCASSFDRVDQPQHFGDGTRLSIL.

The V call is TRBV20-1, the J call TRBJ2-7; D is unresolved. Per the germline V gene, CDR1 is DFQATT and CDR2 is SNEGSKA (reference sequence). This CDR3 is 11 amino acids long. V gave up 2 bases and J gave up 5 bases, with 7 bases separating them. In DNA form, the CDR3 reads TGCAGTGCTAGAAAAGGTGACGAGCAGTACTTC. Residues: CSARKGDEQYF.

This clone turned up a few times. The rearrangement links TRBV16 to TRBJ2-5, with D perhaps matching TRBD2 (6 bases). The CDR3 has 14 residues. With 4 bases removed from V and 10 bases from J, the gap between germline ends came to 19 bases. Germline CDR1 and CDR2: KGHSY and FQNENV. DNA for the CDR3: TGTGCCAGCAGCCGCCACGATAAGCCGGGGGACCAGTACTTC. This encodes CASSRHDKPGDQYF.

This chain links TRBV28 with TRBJ1-1; 8 bases align to TRBD1. The CDR3 totals 12 residues. With 2 bases clipped from V and 10 bases from J, the junction kept 3 bases outside the gene matches. CDR1 is MDHEN and CDR2 is SYDVKM in the germline V gene. CDR3 protein: CASSLTDRGAFF. For the CDR3, the DNA is TGTGCCAGCAGTTTAACCGACAGGGGAGCTTTCTTT.

The chain couples TRBV11-2 to TRBJ2-7; D unclear. Trimming stripped 0 bases from V and 4 bases from J, with 7 bases between. There are 13 residues in the CDR3. Per germline, CDR1 SGHAT and CDR2 FQNNGV. Here the CDR3 reads CASSLDRPYEQYF. For the CDR3, the DNA is TGTGCCAGCAGCTTAGACAGACCTTACGAGCAGTACTTC.

The chain combines TRBV24-1 with TRBJ1-2, with unresolved D. The CDR3 spans 13 residues. The ends were cut back, 4 bases at V and 0 bases at J, with 5 bases in the middle. From germline, CDR1 is KGHDR and CDR2 SFDVKD. The CDR3 bases are TGTGCCACCAGTGAGGGCACTAACTATGGCTACACCTTC. Translated: CATSEGTNYGYTF.

The rearrangement links TRBV7-9 to TRBJ1-3; D gene unclear. This CDR3 region has 12 residues. Trimming removed 5 bases from V and 4 bases from J, with 6 bases in between. The germline V gene encodes CDR1 SEHNR and CDR2 FQNEAQ (reference sequence). The CDR3 reads CASSQSGNTIYF. For the CDR3, the DNA is TGTGCCAGCAGCCAATCAGGAAACACCATATATTTT.

V gene TRBV3-1 (or the pseudogene TRBV3-2) combines with J gene TRBJ1-2; D not certain. The CDR3 has 14 residues. Trimming cost V 0 bases and J 1 base, with 6 bases left between them. CDR1 is LGHDT, CDR2 YNNKEL, per germline (reference sequence). The CDR3 region has the DNA TGTGCCAGCAGCCAAGATAAGGGTAACTATGGCTACACCTTC. It specifies CASSQDKGNYGYTF.

This sequence joins TRBV10-3 and TRBJ2-4; D may be TRBD2 (5 bases). Germline values: CDR1 ENHRY, CDR2 SYGVKD. The CDR3 is 17 amino acids. V lost 2 bases and J lost 3, with 17 bases in between. DNA for the CDR3: TGTGCCATCAGTGAGGTTTGGGCGGGTTCCGTCAAAAACATTCAGTACTTC. Translated, it gives CAISEVWAGSVKNIQYF.

CDR3 nucleotides: TGCGCCAGCAGCGTCAGCCACGGAGAGACCCAGTACTTC. Protein sequence: CASSVSHGETQYF. The chain couples TRBV4-3 to TRBJ2-5; no reliable D call. Germline-derived CDR1 and CDR2 are LGHNA and YSLEER. The CDR3 sequence is 13 residues long. V was cut by 5 bases and J by 4 bases, with 11 bases left in between.

V is TRBV7-9 and J is TRBJ2-7, with 8 bases aligning to TRBD2. Trimming took 4 bases from V and 0 from J; bases not matched to a gene: 2. CDR1 and CDR2 (germline): SEHNR, FQNEAQ (reference sequence). The length of the CDR3 is 14 residues. The CDR3 loop reads CASSSSGSSYEQYF. CDR3 nucleotides: TGTGCCAGCAGCTCCAGCGGGAGCTCCTACGAGCAGTACTTC.

J is TRBJ2-7 and V is TRBV5-1, with D perhaps matching TRBD1 or TRBD2 (5 bases each). In germline, CDR1 is SGHRS, CDR2 YFSETQ. This CDR3 region has 15 residues. The V end lost 1 base, the J end lost 2 bases, and 13 bases lay between the germline ends. The CDR3 bases are TGCGCCAGCAGCTTGTCCAGGGAGACCCCCTACGAGCAGTACTTC. Protein product: CASSLSRETPYEQYF.

V usage is TRBV3-1 (or the pseudogene TRBV3-2) and J usage is TRBJ2-7, with D perhaps matching TRBD2 (5 bases). CDR1 is LGHDT and CDR2 is YNNKEL in the germline V gene (reference sequence). V was clipped by 1 base and J by 7 bases, with 8 bases between them. The CDR3 is 12 amino acids. The CDR3 bases are TGTGCCAGCAGCCAAGTTCGAGGGGAGCAGTACTTC. Protein: CASSQVRGEQYF.

This clone was found once. The V call is TRBV25-1, the J call TRBJ1-6; tentative D call: TRBD1 (6 bases). Germline loops: CDR1 MGHDK, CDR2 SYGVNS. The CDR3 has 15 amino acids. The V gene lost 1 base and the J gene lost 8 bases, with 12 bases spanning the gap. CDR3 in amino acids: CASSESPRGYSPLHF. The DNA of the CDR3 is TGTGCCAGCAGTGAATCTCCGAGGGGGTATTCACCCCTCCACTTT.

The chain links TRBV30 to TRBJ2-7; D is possibly TRBD2 (5 bases). The length of the CDR3 is 15 residues. The V end lost 0 bases, the J end lost 0 bases, and 12 bases lay between the germline ends. Germline V gene data show CDR1 as GTSNPN and CDR2 as SVGIG (reference sequence). The CDR3 sequence is CAWSVVRTSSYEQYF. CDR3 bases: TGTGCCTGGAGTGTGGTAAGGACTTCCTCCTACGAGCAGTACTTC.